The present T cell receptor (beta chain) was sequenced within a study of OX40 agonist ivuxolimab in advanced cancers. With regard to the full study: Ivuxolimab was an agonistic, fully human IgG2 monoclonal antibody directed against OX40 (CD134), a costimulatory receptor. Intravenous ivuxolimab was administered to patients every 2 weeks at six dose levels: 0.01, 0.1, 0.3, 1.5, 3 and 10 mg/kg. Of the 50 to 55 dose-escalation patients, hepatocellular carcinoma was present in 19, melanoma in about 15, renal cell carcinoma in 9 and head and neck cancer in 9. A male proportion of about 79% and a mean age of about 60 years, ranging from roughly 23 to 79, were recorded for the dose-escalation cohort. Patients were allowed to have had prior anti-PD-1, anti-PD-L1 or anti-CTLA-4 therapy, and around 43% of the dose-escalation patients had been treated with checkpoint inhibitors. Partial responses occurred in three dose-escalation patients, of whom one had hepatocellular carcinoma and two had cutaneous melanoma. The purpose of peripheral TCRbeta sequencing was to test whether ivuxolimab changed TCR sequence diversity and led to clonal T-cell expansion. The paper covers the monotherapy dose-escalation part of the phase I ivuxolimab trial, which included N = 52 patients. General findings and caveats noted by the study authors: Low levels of normalized T-cell clonal expansion were also seen in some patients who did not respond. In the 0.1-3.0 mg/kg groups, partial responders had among the lowest normalized peripheral clonal expansion, particularly in CD8+ T cells. After ivuxolimab, more expanded clones were found on average in CD8+ T cells than in CD4+ T cells. The antigen specificity of the peripheral T cells that underwent clonal expansion was not determined. Clonal expansion of both CD4+ and CD8+ blood T cells was observed from baseline to week 6 at doses 0.1 to 3.0 mg/kg.

The germline V gene (reference sequence) supplies CDR1 SGHKS and CDR2 YYEKEE. Reading from cysteine to phenylalanine, the CDR3 counts 13 amino acids. Only the CDR3 DNA stays, 39 bases, in frame from base 1. V is clipped by 4 bases and J by 8 bases, and the sequence between their germline boundaries is 13 bases long. Patients with autoimmune disease history or receiving systemic immunosuppression were excluded from the trial. Peripheral blood for TCR sequencing was collected from all dose cohorts at baseline, on cycle 4 day 1, and on cycle 7 day 1. Samples were obtained from an open-label, multicenter, first-in-human phase I dose-escalation trial of ivuxolimab. Adults with locally advanced or metastatic melanoma, renal cell, hepatocellular, or head and neck squamous cell carcinoma were enrolled in the trial. Before TCR sequencing, CD4+ T cells and CD8+ T cells were sorted from peripheral blood as separate populations.

Note on this clone: Its recognized antigen is unknown. Qualities for individual bases were not recorded, and no much larger clone is one base off.

To sequence the TCRbeta CDR3 region, genomic DNA was isolated from the sorted cells. TCRbeta CDR3 regions were sequenced using the immunoSEQ Assay. Not all clones reach the TCRdb copy of this immuneACCESS table, which keeps in-frame sequences only. Checked studies attribute under half of the gap to unresolved V genes and leave the rest unexplained. This sample gives tens of thousands of clones in total; 70% to 90% of them show up just once. Of the sample, about 0.77% falls within the top ten clones. Here the sequenced sample was CD4+ or CD8+ T cells sorted from blood, taken in a trial of the OX40 agonist ivuxolimab. The sequence links TRBV5-5 to TRBJ1-3, and the D gene may be TRBD1, 6 bases matching. The TCR was taken from an adult with an advanced solid tumor such as melanoma, head and neck, liver or kidney cancer. The DNA is as follows: TGTGCCAGCAGCCTACAGGGATCAGACACCATATATTTT. Protein translation: CASSLQGSDTIYF.